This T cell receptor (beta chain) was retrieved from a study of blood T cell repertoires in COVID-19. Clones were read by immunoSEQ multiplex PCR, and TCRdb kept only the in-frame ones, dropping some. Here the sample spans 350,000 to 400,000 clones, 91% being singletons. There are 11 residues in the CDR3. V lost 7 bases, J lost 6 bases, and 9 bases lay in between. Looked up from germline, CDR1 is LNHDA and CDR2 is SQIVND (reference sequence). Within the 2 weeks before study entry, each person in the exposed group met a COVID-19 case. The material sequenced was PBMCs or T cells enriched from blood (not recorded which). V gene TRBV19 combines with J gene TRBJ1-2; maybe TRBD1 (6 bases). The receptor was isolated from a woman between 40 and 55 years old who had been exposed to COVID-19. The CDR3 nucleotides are TGTGCCAGTACAGGGGATCATGGCTACACCTTC. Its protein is CASTGDHGYTF.